Here is one TCR beta chain with its context. Its antigen is not known. These data come from a study of lymphopenia after photon versus proton radiotherapy. The CDR3 length is 14 residues. V gave up 6 bases and J gave up 6 bases, with 17 bases separating them. CDR1 is LNHDA and CDR2 is SQIVND in the germline V gene (reference sequence). Data came from immunoSEQ multiplex PCR; TCRdb stores just in-frame clones and leaves some out. The table shows approximately 20,000 clones, with approximately 91% occurring only once. Broader study findings: Authors raise, but do not show, better survival with proton therapy. After lymphocyte nadir, photon-treated repertoires showed oligoclonal expansion, especially CD8+ Temra. Post-nadir TCR diversity decline inversely tracked overall survival among those who died. Under photons, naive T cells and diversity fell while effector/memory populations rose.

The sequence was collected from a woman aged 70-85 years with pancreatic cancer. Some clones in this sample may be carry-over from other donors' samples. This material consisted of peripheral blood, taken from a patient treated with proton-based radiotherapy. The chain couples TRBV19 to TRBJ1-2, with unresolved D. This chain's CDR3 is CASRGLARPNGYTF. DNA of the CDR3: TGTGCCAGTAGAGGTCTAGCACGGCCGAATGGCTACACCTTC.